The clone carrying this T cell receptor beta chain showed up just once. As yet, its antigen is unknown. The source of the sample is a study of cytotoxic CD8 clonotypes in ibrutinib-treated CLL. Study overall: On average, each sample had approximately 260,000 productive templates and more than 75,000 productive rearrangements.

CDR3 length: 17 amino acids. In germline, CDR1 is SGHTA, CDR2 FQGNSA. V dropped 5 bases and J dropped 5; count of bases not matched to a gene: 11. Points from the study as a whole: Public clonotypes occurred uncommonly; on treatment, they contracted or remained stable. Sampling times (in sustained-remission versus progressing patients) were not the same.

Investigators sourced approximately 2 micrograms of genomic DNA from cryopreserved PBMCs for TCR beta libraries. Generated by immunoSEQ multiplex PCR, the TCRdb table keeps only in-frame clones and is missing some. Of 200,000 to 250,000 clones listed, around 70% were seen once; the top ten hold approximately 6%. The chain links TRBV7-2 to TRBJ2-7; TRBD2 matches at 14 bases. The TCR originated in a human donor with chronic lymphocytic leukemia. This material consisted of PBMCs, taken after 12 months of ibrutinib treatment. The CDR3 DNA reads TGTGCCAGCAGCCAGAGACTAGCGGGAGGGCCTCTGAACGAGCAGTACTTC. This gives the protein CASSQRLAGGPLNEQYF. Full variable domain (missing parts from reference TRBV7-2 and TRBJ2-7): GAGVSQSPSNKVTEKGKDVELRCDPISGHTALYWYRQSLGQGLEFLIYFQGNSAPDKSGLPSDRFSAERTGGSVSTLTIQRTQQEDSAVYLCASSQRLAGGPLNEQYFGPGTRLTVT.